This T cell receptor (beta chain) was documented in a study of T cell repertoires in cytomegalovirus infection. On the study more broadly: Signatures in public TCR beta sequences pointed to both CMV infection and matching HLA type. The study's findings and limits: Cumulative public TCR beta family frequency identified CMV carriers with the relevant HLA.

TCRdb independently ran MiXCR on the reads; one entry per CDR3 protein. The sample includes 650,000 to 900,000 distinct CDR3 sequences, almost 30% of them seen just once. V gave up 4 bases and J gave up 0 bases; unmatched junction bases: 18. In germline, CDR1 is SGHNT, CDR2 YENEEA. This CDR3 region has 20 residues. As for this clonotype: Its antigen remains unknown.

The V gene is TRBV11-3, the J gene TRBJ1-3; 7 bases are shared with TRBD1. This clonotype was sampled from a human donor in good health (CMV status not recorded). Some clones in this sample may be carry-over from other donors' samples. This sample comprised cultured CD8+ T cells from PBMCs, obtained from culture after CMV antigen stimulation. CDR3 nucleotides: TGTGCCAGCAGCTCCCGCCCCTCCCGGGGACAGCCCCTCTCTGGAAACACCATATATTTT. Amino acid sequence: CASSSRPSRGQPLSGNTIYF.